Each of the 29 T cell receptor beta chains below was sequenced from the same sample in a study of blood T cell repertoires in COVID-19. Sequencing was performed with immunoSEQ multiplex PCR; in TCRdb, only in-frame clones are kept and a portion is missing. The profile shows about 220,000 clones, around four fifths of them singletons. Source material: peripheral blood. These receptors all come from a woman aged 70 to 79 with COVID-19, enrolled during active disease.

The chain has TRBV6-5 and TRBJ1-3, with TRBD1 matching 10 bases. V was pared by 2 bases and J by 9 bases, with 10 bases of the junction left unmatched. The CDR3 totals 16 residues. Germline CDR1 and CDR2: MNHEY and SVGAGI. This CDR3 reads CASSYRSGTGAPTIYF. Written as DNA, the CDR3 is TGTGCCAGCAGTTACCGTTCCGGGACAGGGGCTCCCACCATATATTTT.

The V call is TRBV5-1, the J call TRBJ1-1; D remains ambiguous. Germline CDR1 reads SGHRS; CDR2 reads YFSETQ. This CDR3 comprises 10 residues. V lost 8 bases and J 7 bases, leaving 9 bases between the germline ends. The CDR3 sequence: CARDASEAFF. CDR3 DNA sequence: TGCGCCAGAGATGCCAGTGAAGCTTTCTTT.

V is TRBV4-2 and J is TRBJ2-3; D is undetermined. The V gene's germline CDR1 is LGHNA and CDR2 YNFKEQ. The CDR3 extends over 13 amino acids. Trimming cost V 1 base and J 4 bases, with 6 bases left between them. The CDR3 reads CASSQAPPDTQYF. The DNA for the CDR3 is TGTGCCAGCAGCCAAGCTCCCCCAGATACGCAGTATTTT.

The CDR3 here is CASSPSGTLSYEQYF. The CDR3 DNA sequence: TGTGCCAGCAGCCCGTCCGGGACTCTGTCCTACGAGCAGTACTTC. The chain recombines TRBV14 with TRBJ2-7; D perhaps matches TRBD2 (6 bases). Trimming stripped 4 bases from V and 1 base from J, with 14 bases between. Germline lookup yields CDR1 SGHDN and CDR2 FVKESK. The CDR3 runs 15 residues.

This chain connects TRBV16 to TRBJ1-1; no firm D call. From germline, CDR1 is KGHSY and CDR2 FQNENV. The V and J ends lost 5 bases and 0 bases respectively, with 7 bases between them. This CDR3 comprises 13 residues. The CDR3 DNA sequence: TGTGCCAGCAGCGGGCACTTGAACACTGAAGCTTTCTTT. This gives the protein CASSGHLNTEAFF.

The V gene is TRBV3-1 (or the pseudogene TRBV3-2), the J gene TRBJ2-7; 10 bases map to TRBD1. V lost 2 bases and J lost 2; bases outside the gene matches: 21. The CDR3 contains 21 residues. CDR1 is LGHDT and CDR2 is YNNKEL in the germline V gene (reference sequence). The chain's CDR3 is CASSQTQDQDRGGRDPYEQYF. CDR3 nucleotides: TGTGCCAGCAGCCAAACACAAGACCAGGACAGGGGGGGTAGGGATCCCTACGAGCAGTACTTC.

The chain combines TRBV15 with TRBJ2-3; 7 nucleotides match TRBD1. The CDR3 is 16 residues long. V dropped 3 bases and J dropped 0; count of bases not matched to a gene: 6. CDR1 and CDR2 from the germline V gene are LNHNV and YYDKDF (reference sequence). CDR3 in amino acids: CATSRTGFGSTDTQYF. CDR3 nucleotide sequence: TGTGCCACCAGCAGGACAGGGTTTGGTAGCACAGATACGCAGTATTTT.

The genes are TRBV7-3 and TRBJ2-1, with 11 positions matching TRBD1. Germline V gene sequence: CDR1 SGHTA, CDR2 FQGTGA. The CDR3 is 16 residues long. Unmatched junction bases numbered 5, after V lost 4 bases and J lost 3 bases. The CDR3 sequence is CASSSGGTGGYNEQFF. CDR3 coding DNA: TGTGCCAGCAGCTCAGGAGGGACAGGGGGCTACAATGAGCAGTTCTTC.

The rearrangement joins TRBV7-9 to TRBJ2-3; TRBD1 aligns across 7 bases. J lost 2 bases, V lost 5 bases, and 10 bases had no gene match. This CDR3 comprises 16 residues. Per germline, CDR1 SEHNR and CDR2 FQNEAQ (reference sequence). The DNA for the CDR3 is TGTGCCAGCAGCCCCGCTAGGGGGCGGATCACAGATACGCAGTATTTT. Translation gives CASSPARGRITDTQYF.

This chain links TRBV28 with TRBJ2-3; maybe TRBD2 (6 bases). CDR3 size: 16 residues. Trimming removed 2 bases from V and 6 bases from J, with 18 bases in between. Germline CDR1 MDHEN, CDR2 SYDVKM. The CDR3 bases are TGTGCCAGCAGTTTACAGCCCGGGAGTATTCTGGATACGCAGTATTTT. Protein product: CASSLQPGSILDTQYF.

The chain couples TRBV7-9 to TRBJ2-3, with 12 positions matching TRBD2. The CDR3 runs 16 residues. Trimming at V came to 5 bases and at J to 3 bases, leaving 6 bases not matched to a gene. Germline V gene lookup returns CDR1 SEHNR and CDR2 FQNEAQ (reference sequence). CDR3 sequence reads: CASSPRLAGETDTQYF. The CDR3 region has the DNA TGTGCCAGCAGCCCGAGACTAGCGGGAGAGACAGATACGCAGTATTTT.

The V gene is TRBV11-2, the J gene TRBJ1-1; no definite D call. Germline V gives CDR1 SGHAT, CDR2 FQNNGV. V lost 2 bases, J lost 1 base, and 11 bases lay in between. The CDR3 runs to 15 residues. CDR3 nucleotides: TGTGCCAGCAGCTTATTCTGGGCGGGGAACACTGAAGCTTTCTTT. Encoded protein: CASSLFWAGNTEAFF.

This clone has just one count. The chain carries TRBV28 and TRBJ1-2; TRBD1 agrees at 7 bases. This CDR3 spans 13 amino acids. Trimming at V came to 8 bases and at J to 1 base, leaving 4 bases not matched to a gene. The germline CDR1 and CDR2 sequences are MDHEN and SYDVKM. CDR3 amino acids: CASGYRGNYGYTF. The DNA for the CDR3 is TGTGCCAGCGGATACAGGGGTAACTATGGCTACACCTTC.

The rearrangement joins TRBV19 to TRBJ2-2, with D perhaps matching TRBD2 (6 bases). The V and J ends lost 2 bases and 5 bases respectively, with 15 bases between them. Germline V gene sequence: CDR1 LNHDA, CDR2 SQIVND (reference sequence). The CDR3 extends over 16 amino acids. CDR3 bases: TGTGCCAGTAGTATACGGGCGGGAACGGGAACCGGGGAGCTGTTTTTT. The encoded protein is CASSIRAGTGTGELFF. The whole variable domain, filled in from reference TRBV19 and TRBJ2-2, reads DGGITQSPKYLFRKEGQNVTLSCEQNLNHDAMYWYRQDPGQGLRLIYYSQIVNDFQKGDIAEGYSVSREKKESFPLTVTSAQKNPTAFYLCASSIRAGTGTGELFFGEGSRLTVL.

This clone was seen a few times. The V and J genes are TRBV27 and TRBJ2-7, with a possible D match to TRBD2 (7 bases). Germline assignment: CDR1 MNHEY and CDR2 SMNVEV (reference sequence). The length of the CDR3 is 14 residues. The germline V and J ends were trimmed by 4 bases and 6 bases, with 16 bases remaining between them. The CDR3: CASSYRLRGGEQYF. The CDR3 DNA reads TGTGCCAGCAGTTATCGCCTAAGGGGGGGCGAGCAGTACTTC.

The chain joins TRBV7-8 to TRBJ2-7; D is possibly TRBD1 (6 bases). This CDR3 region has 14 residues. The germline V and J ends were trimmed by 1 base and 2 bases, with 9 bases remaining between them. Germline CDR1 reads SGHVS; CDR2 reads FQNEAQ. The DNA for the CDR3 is TGTGCCAGCAGCTTAGTACAGGGCCCCTACGAGCAGTACTTC. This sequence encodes CASSLVQGPYEQYF.

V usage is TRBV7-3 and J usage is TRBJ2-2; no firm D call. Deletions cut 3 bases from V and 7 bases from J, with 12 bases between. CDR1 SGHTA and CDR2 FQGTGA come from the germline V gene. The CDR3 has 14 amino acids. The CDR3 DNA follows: TGTGCCAGCAGCTTCGCTGCGGTGGGCGGGGAGCTGTTTTTT. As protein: CASSFAAVGGELFF.

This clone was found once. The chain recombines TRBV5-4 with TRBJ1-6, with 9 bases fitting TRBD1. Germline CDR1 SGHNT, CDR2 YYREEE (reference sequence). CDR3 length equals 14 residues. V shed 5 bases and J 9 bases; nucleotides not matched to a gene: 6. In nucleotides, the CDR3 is TGTGCCAGCAGATCGACAGGGGGGAGTTCACCCCTCCACTTT. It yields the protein CASRSTGGSSPLHF.

CDR3 sequence: CASSYAFRLVKYF. DNA for the CDR3: TGTGCCAGCAGTTACGCCTTTCGACTAGTAAAGTATTTT. V is TRBV6-2 or TRBV6-3 and J is TRBJ2-3; tentatively, D is TRBD2 (6 bases). Per the germline V gene, CDR1 is MNHEY and CDR2 is SVGEGT. The CDR3 contains 13 residues. The V end lost 2 bases, the J end lost 13 bases, and 16 bases lay between the germline ends.

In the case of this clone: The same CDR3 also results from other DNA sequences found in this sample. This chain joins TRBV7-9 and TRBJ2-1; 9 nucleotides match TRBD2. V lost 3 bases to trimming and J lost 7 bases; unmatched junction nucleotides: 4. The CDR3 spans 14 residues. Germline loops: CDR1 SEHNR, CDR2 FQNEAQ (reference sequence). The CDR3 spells CASSLGTSPNEQFF. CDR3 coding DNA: TGTGCCAGCAGCTTGGGGACTAGCCCGAATGAGCAGTTCTTC.

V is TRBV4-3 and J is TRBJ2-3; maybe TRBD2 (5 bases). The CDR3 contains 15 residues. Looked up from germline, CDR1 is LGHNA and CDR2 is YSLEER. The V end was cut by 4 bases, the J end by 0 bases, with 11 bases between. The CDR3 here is CASSPQAVSTDTQYF. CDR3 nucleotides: TGCGCCAGCAGCCCACAAGCGGTTAGCACAGATACGCAGTATTTT.

The CDR3, as DNA: TGTGCCAGCAGCAAAACCGGGACAGGTCAAGAGACCCAGTACTTC. Protein: CASSKTGTGQETQYF. V gene TRBV21-1 combines with J gene TRBJ2-5; the DNA was not compared with TRBD1, the D call given in the table. TRBV21-1 is marked as a pseudogene. CDR3 length: 15 residues.

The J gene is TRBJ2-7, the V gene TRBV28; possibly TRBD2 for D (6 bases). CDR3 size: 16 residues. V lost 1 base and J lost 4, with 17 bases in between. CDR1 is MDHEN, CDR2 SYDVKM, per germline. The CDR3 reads CASSLSLPGSGYEQYF. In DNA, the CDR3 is TGTGCCAGCAGTTTATCCCTCCCCGGGAGCGGGTACGAGCAGTACTTC.

The CDR3 loop reads CASSGSSGGSEQYF. As DNA, the CDR3 is TGTGCCAGCAGTGGATCTAGCGGGGGGTCCGAGCAGTACTTC. The rearrangement uses TRBV2 and TRBJ2-7; 11 bases line up with TRBD2. The germline gives CDR1 SNHLY, CDR2 FYNNEI. The CDR3 sequence is 14 residues long. Trimming took 4 bases from V and 6 from J; bases not matched to a gene: 5.

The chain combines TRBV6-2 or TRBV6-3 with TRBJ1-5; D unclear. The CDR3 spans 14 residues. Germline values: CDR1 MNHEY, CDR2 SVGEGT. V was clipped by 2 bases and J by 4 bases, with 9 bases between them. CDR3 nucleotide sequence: TGTGCCAGCAGTTACGGGAGCAGAAATCAGCCCCAGCATTTT. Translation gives CASSYGSRNQPQHF.

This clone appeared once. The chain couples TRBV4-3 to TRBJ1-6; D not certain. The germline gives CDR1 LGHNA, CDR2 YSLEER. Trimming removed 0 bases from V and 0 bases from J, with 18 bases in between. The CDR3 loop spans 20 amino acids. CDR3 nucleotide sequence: TGCGCCAGCAGCCAAGACGCCCTCAGCGGCAGTAGCTCCTATAATTCACCCCTCCACTTT. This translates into CASSQDALSGSSSYNSPLHF.

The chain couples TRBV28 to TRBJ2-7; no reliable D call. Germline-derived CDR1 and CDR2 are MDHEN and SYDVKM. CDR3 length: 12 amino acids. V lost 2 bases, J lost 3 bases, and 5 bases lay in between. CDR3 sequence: CASSLQNYEQYF. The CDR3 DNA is TGTGCCAGCAGTTTACAGAACTACGAGCAGTACTTC.

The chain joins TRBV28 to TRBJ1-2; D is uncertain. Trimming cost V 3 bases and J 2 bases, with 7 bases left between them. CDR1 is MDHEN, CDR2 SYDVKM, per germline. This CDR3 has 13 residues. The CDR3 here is CASSFVQNYGYTF. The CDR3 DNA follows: TGTGCCAGCAGTTTCGTACAGAACTATGGCTACACCTTC.

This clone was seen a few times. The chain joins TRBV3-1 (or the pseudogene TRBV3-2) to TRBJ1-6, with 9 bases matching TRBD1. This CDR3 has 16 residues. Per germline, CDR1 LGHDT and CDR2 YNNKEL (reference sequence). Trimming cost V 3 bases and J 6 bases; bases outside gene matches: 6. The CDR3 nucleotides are TGTGCCAGCAGCCATTTGGGGACAGGGATTAATTCACCCCTCCACTTT. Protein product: CASSHLGTGINSPLHF.